This section outlines one TCR beta chain sequence together with its context. Its antigen is still unknown. The donors were in the roughly 120-subject validation cohort, distinct from the 666-subject first cohort. This record comes from a study of cytomegalovirus exposure and HLA in healthy donors. Whole-study findings and limits: Confirmation in vitro established that a few CMV-associated chains were specific for CMV antigens.

The germline CDR1 and CDR2 sequences are MDHEN and SYDVKM. This CDR3 region has 15 residues. Trimming cost V 3 bases and J 0 bases, with 9 bases left between them. The repertoire was sequenced with immunoSEQ multiplex PCR; TCRdb's copy has only in-frame clones and lacks some. The sample holds about 260,000 clones, 90% seen once. The chain joins TRBV28 to TRBJ1-5; D gene uncertain. The material sequenced was PBMCs. The TCR originated in a woman aged 25 to 39 in good health and CMV-seronegative. CDR3 region: CASSFVDVSNQPQHF. The CDR3 coding sequence is TGTGCCAGCAGTTTTGTGGACGTTAGCAATCAGCCCCAGCATTTT. The variable domain in full, completed from reference TRBV28 and TRBJ1-5, reads DVKVTQSSRYLVKRTGEKVFLECVQDMDHENMFWYRQDPGLGLRLIYFSYDVKMKEKGDIPEGYSVSREKKERFSLILESASTNQTSMYLCASSFVDVSNQPQHFGDGTRLSIL.